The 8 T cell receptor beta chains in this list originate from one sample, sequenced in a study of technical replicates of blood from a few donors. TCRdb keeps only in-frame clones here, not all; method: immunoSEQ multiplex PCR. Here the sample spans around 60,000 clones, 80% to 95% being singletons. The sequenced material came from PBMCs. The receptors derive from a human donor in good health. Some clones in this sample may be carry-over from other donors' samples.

CDR3 DNA sequence: TGCGCCAGCAGCCAAGGGGGACAGAGCTCCTACAATGAGCAGTTCTTC. Translating gives CASSQGGQSSYNEQFF. V and J are TRBV4-3 and TRBJ2-1; 7 nucleotides agree with TRBD1. The CDR3 is 16 residues long. V shed 1 base, J shed 0 bases, and the junction held 3 bases outside the gene matches. Per germline, CDR1 LGHNA and CDR2 YSLEER.

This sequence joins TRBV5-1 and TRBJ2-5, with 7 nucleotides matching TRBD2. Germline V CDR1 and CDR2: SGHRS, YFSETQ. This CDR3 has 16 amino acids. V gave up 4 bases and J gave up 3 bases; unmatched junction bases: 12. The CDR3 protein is CASSPRRTSREETQYF. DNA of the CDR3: TGCGCCAGCAGCCCGAGGCGGACTAGTAGAGAAGAGACCCAGTACTTC.

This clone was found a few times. The CDR3: CSVSRGLNTEAFF. CDR3 bases: TGCAGCGTGTCAAGGGGGTTGAACACTGAAGCTTTCTTT. The chain links TRBV29-1 to TRBJ1-1; D may be TRBD1 (6 bases). Trimming cost V 6 bases and J 0 bases, with 11 bases left between them. This CDR3 is 13 amino acids long. The germline gives CDR1 SQVTM, CDR2 ANQGSEA.

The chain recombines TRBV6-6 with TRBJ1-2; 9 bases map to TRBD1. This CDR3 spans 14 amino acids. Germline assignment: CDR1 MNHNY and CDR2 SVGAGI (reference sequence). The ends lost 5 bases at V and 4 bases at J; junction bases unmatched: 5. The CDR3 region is CASSGTGQAYGYTF. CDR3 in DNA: TGTGCCAGCAGTGGGACAGGGCAGGCCTATGGCTACACCTTC.

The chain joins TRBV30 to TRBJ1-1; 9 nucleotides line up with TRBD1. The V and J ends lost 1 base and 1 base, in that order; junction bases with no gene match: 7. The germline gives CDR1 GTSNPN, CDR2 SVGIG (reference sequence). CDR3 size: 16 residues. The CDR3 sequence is CAWSGTGAGANTEAFF. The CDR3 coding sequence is TGTGCCTGGAGTGGGACAGGGGCGGGGGCGAACACTGAAGCTTTCTTT.

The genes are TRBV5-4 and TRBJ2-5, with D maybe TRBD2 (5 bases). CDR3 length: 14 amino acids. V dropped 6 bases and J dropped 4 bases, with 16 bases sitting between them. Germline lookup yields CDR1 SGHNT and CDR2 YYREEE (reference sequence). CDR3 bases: TGTGCCAGCAATCTGGATTCTGGAGGAGAGACCCAGTACTTC. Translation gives CASNLDSGGETQYF.

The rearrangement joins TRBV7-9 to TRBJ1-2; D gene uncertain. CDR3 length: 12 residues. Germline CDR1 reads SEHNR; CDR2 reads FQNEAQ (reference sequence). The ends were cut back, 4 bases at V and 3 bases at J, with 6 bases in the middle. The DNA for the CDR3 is TGTGCCAGCAGCTCCCAGGACTATGGCTACACCTTC. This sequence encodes CASSSQDYGYTF.

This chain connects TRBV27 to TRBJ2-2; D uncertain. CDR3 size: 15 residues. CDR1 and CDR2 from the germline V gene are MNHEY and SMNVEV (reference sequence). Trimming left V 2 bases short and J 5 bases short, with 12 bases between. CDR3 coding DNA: TGTGCCAGCAGTTTAGCTGGAGCTCCGACCGGGGAGCTGTTTTTT. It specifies CASSLAGAPTGELFF.